This record covers a single TCR beta chain. The target antigen is unknown. This sample was included in a study of monozygotic twins with inflammatory bowel disease. Study outcomes and limitations: Separate T cell subtypes could not be resolved from one another. TCRbeta diversity (inverse Simpson) was lower in IBD patients than in healthy co-twins.

Germline V lookup: CDR1 MNHEY, CDR2 SVGAGI. The CDR3 extends over 14 amino acids. TCRdb reanalyzed the 5' RACE reads and collapses them to one entry per CDR3 protein, without DNA. This sample contains about 210,000 distinct CDR3 sequences. Sequencing was carried out using blood. This receptor was obtained from a human donor with ulcerative colitis or Crohn's disease, or a healthy co-twin of an affected twin (not recorded which). V and J are TRBV6-5 and TRBJ2-7; the TCRdb D gene call, TRBD2, has no DNA to confirm it. This CDR3 reads CASSYIFGGYEQYF.